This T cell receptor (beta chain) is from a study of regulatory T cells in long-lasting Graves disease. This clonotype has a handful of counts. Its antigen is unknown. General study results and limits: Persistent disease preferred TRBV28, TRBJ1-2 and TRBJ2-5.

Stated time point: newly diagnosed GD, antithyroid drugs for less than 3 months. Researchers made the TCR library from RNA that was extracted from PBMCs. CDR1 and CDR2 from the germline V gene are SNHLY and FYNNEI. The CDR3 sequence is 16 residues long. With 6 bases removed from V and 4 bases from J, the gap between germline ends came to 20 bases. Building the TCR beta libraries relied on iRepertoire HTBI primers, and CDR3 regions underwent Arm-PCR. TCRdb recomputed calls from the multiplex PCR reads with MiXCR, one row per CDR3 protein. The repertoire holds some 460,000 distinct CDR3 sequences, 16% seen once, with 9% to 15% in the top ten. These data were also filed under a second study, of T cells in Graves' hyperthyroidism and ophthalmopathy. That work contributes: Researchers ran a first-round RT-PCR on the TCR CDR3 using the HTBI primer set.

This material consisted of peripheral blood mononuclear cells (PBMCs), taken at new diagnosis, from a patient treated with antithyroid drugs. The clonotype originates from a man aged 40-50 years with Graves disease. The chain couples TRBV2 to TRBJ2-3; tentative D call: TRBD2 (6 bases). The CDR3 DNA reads TGTGCCAGCAGCCCCTCCTTGGGGGGTGGCGCAGATACGCAGTATTTT. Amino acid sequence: CASSPSLGGGADTQYF.